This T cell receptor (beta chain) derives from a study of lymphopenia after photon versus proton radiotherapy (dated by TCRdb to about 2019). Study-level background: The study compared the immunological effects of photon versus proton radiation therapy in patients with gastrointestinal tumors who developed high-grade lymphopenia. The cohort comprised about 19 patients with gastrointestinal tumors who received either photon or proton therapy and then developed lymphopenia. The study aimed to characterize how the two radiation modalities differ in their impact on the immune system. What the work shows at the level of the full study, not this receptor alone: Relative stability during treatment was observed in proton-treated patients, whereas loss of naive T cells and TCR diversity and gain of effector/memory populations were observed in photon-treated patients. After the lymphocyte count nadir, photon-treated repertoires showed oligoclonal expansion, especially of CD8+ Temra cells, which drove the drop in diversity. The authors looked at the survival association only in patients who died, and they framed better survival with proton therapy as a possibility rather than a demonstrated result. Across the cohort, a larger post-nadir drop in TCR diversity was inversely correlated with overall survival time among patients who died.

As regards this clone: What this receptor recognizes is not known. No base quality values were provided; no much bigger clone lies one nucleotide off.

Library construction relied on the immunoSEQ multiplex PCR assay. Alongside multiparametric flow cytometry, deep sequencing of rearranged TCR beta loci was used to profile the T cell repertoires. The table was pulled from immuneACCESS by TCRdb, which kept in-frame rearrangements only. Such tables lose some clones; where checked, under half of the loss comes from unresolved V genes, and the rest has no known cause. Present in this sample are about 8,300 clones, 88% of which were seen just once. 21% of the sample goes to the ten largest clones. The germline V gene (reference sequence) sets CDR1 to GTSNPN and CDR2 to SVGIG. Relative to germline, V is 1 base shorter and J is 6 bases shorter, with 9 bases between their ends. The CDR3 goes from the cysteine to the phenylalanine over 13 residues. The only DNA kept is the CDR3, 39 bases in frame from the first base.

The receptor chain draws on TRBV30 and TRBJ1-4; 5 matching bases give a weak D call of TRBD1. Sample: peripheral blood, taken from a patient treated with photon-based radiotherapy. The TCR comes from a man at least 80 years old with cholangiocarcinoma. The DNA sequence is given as TGTGCCTGGAGTGGAGGGGCCCATGAAAAACTGTTTTTT. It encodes CAWSGGAHEKLFF. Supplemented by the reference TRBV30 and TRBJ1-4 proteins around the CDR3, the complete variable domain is SQTIHQWPATLVQPVGSPLSLECTVEGTSNPNLYWYRQAAGRGLQLLFYSVGIGQISSEVPQNLSASRPQDRQFILSSKKLLLSDSGFYLCAWSGGAHEKLFFGSGTQLSVL.